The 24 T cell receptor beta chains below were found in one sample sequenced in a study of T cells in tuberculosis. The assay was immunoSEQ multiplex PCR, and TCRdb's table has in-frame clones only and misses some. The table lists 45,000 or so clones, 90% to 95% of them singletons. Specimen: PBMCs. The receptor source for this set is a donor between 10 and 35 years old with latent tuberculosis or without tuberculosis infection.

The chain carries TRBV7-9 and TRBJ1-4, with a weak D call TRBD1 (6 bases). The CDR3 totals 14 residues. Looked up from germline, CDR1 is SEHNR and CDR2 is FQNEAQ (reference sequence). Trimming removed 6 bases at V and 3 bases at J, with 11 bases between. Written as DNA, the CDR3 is TGTGCCAGCAGGGTGGACAGCGCTAATGAAAAACTGTTTTTT. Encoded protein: CASRVDSANEKLFF.

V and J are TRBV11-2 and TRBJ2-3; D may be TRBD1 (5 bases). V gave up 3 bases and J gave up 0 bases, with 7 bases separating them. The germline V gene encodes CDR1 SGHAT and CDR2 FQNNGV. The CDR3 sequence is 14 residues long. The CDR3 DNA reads TGTGCCAGCAGCTTCCGACAGAGCACAGATACGCAGTATTTT. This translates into CASSFRQSTDTQYF.

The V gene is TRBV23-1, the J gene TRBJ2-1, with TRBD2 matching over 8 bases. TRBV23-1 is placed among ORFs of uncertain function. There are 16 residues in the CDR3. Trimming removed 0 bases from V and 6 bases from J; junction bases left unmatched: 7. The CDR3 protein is CASSQSGSGSCNEQFF. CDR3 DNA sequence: TGCGCCAGCAGTCAATCGGGGAGCGGGAGTTGCAATGAGCAGTTCTTC.

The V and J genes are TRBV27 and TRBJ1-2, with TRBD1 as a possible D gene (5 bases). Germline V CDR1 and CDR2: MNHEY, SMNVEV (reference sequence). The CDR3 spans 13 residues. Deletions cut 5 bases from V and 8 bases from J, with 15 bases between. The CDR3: CASSLRGGEGYTF. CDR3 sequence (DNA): TGTGCCAGCAGTCTACGCGGGGGAGAAGGCTACACCTTC.

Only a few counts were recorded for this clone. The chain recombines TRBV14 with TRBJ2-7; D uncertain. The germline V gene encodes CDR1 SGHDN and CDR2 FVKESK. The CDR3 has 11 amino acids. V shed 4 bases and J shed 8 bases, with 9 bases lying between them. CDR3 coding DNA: TGTGCCAGCAGCCCCCCAGGAAAGCAGTACTTC. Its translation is CASSPPGKQYF.

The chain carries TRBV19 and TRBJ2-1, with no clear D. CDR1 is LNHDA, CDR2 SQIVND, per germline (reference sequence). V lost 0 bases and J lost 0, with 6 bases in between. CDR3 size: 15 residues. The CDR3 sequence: CASSIEPGSYNEQFF. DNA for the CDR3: TGTGCCAGTAGTATAGAACCGGGCTCCTACAATGAGCAGTTCTTC.

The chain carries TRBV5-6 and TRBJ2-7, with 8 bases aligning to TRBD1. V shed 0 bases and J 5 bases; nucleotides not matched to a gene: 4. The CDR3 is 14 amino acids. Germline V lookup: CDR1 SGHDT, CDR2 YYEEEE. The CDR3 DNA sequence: TGTGCCAGCAGCTTGGGCAGGGGGCACAACGAGCAGTACTTC. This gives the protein CASSLGRGHNEQYF.

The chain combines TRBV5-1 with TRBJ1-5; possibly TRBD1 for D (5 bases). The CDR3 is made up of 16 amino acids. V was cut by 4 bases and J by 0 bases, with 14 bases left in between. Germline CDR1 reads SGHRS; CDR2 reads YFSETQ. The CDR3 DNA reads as TGCGCCAGCAGCATCACTGACAGATATAGCAATCAGCCCCAGCATTTT. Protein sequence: CASSITDRYSNQPQHF.

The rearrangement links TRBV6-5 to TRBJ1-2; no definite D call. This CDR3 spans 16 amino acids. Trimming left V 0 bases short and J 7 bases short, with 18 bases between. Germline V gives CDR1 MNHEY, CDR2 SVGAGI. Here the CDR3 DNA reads TGTGCCAGCAGTTACTCCCCGACCGCTTCAGGTGTTGGCTACACCTTC. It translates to CASSYSPTASGVGYTF.

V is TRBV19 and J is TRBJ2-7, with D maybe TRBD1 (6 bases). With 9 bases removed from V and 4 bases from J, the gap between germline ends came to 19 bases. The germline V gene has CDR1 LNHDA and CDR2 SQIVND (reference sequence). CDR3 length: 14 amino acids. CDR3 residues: CASRRQAGAYEQYF. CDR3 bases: TGTGCCAGCCGCCGGCAGGCAGGGGCATACGAGCAGTACTTC. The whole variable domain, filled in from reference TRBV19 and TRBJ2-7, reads DGGITQSPKYLFRKEGQNVTLSCEQNLNHDAMYWYRQDPGQGLRLIYYSQIVNDFQKGDIAEGYSVSREKKESFPLTVTSAQKNPTAFYLCASRRQAGAYEQYFGPGTRLTVT.

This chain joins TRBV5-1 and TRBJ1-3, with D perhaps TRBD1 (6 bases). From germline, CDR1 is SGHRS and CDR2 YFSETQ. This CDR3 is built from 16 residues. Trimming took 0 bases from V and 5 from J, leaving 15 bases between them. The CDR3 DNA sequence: TGCGCCAGCAGCTTGGAGTCGGTGGGGACAAGAAACACCATATATTTT. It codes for CASSLESVGTRNTIYF.

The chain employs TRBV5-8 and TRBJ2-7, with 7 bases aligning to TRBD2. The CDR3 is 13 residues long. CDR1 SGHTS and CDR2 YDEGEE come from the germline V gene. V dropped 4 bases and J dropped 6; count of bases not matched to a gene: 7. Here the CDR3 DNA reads TGTGCCAGCAGCATATATCGGACTAGCGAGCAGTACTTC. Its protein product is CASSIYRTSEQYF.

The CDR3: CAEGTGGHLSGANVLTF. The DNA of the CDR3 is TGTGCCGAGGGGACAGGGGGTCATCTCTCTGGGGCCAACGTCCTGACTTTC. V usage is TRBV2 and J usage is TRBJ2-6; 11 bases are a match to TRBD1. The length of the CDR3 is 17 residues. The V gene's germline CDR1 is SNHLY and CDR2 FYNNEI. Trimming at V came to 11 bases and at J to 0 bases, leaving 9 bases not matched to a gene.

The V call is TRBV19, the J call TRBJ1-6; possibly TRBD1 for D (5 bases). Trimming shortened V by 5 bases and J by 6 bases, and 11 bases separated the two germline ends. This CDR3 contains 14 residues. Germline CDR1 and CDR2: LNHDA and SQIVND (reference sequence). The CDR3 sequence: CASSGRGGNSPLHF. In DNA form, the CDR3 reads TGTGCCAGTAGTGGGCGGGGGGGTAATTCACCCCTCCACTTT. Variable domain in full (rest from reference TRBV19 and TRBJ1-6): DGGITQSPKYLFRKEGQNVTLSCEQNLNHDAMYWYRQDPGQGLRLIYYSQIVNDFQKGDIAEGYSVSREKKESFPLTVTSAQKNPTAFYLCASSGRGGNSPLHFGNGTRLTVT.

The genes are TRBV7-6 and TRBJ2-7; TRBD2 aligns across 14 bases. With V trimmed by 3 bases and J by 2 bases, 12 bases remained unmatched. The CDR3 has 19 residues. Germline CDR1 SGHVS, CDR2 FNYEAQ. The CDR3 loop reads CASSLTGLAGGSSPYEQYF. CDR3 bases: TGTGCCAGCAGCTTGACAGGACTAGCGGGAGGTTCCTCCCCCTACGAGCAGTACTTC.

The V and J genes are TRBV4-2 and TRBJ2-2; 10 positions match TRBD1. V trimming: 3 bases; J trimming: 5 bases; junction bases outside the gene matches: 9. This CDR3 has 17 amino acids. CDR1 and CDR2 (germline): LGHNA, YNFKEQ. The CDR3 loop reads CASSQGETGGWTGELFF. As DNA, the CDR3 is TGTGCCAGCAGCCAGGGGGAGACAGGGGGCTGGACCGGGGAGCTGTTTTTT.

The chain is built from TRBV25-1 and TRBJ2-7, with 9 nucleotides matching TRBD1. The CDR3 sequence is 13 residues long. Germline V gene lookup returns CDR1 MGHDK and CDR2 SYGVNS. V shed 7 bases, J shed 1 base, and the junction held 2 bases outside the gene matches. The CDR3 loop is CASTDRGSYEQYF. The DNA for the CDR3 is TGTGCCAGCACGGACAGGGGATCCTACGAGCAGTACTTC.

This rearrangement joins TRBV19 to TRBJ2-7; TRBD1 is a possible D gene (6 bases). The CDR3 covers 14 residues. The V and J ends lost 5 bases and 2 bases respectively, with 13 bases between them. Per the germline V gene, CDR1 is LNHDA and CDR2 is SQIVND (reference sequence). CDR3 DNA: TGTGCCAGTAGTCTCCGGGACAACACCTACGAGCAGTACTTC. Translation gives CASSLRDNTYEQYF.

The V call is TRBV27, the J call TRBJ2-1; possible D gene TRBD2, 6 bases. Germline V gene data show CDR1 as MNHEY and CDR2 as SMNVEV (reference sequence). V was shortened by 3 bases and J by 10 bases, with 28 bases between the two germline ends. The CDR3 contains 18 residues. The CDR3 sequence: CASSFNGGDYNYNEEQFF. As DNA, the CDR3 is TGTGCCAGCAGTTTCAACGGGGGAGACTACAACTACAATGAGGAGCAGTTCTTC.

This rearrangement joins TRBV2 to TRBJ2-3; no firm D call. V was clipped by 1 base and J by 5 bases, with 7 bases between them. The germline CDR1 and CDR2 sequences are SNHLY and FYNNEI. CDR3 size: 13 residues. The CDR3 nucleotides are TGTGCCAGCAGTGAAGTTGGCGGAGATACGCAGTATTTT. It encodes CASSEVGGDTQYF.

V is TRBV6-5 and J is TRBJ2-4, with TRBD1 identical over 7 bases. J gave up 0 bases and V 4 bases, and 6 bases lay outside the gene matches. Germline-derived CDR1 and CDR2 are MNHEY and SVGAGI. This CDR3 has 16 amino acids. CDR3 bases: TGTGCCAGCAGTTGGGGACAGACTCTAGCCAAAAACATTCAGTACTTC. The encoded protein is CASSWGQTLAKNIQYF.

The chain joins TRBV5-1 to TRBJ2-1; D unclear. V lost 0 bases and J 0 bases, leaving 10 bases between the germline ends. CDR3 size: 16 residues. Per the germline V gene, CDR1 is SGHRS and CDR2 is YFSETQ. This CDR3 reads CASSLDAVPSYNEQFF. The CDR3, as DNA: TGCGCCAGCAGCTTGGACGCGGTGCCCTCCTACAATGAGCAGTTCTTC.

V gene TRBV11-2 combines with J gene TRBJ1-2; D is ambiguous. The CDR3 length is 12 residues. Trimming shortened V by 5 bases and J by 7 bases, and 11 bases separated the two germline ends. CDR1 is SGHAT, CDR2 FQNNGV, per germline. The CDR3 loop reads CASSRTEGGYTF. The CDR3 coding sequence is TGTGCCAGCAGCCGAACAGAGGGTGGCTACACCTTC.

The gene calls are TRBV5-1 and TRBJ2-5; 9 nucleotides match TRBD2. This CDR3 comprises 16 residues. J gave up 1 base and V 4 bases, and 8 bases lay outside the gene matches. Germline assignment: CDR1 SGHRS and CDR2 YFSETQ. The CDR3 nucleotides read TGCGCCAGCAGCCACACGACTAGCGGCATCCAAGAGACCCAGTACTTC. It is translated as CASSHTTSGIQETQYF.